These 9 T cell receptor beta chains share one sample of origin, sequenced in a study of T cell responses to AZD1222 COVID-19 vaccine. Some clones are missing from TCRdb's copy, which holds only in-frame ones; the method was immunoSEQ multiplex PCR. The sample has under 70,000 clones; around 74% are singletons. Material: peripheral blood, obtained on day 0 of MenACWY control vaccination. The source of these receptors is an adult in good health.

This rearrangement joins TRBV6-5 to TRBJ1-5; D might be TRBD1 (5 bases). Germline V gives CDR1 MNHEY, CDR2 SVGAGI. Trimming stripped 8 bases from V and 1 base from J, with 6 bases between. This CDR3 contains 12 residues. The CDR3 loop reads CASRGSNQPQHF. In nucleotides, the CDR3 is TGTGCCAGCCGGGGGAGCAATCAGCCCCAGCATTTT.

The V gene is TRBV6-5, the J gene TRBJ2-7, with D perhaps matching TRBD1 (6 bases). The V and J ends lost 8 bases and 5 bases respectively, with 16 bases between them. The germline CDR1 and CDR2 sequences are MNHEY and SVGAGI. There are 13 residues in the CDR3. The CDR3, as DNA: TGTGCCAGCGGCTCCACAGGGTCGCACGAGCAGTACTTC. Its protein is CASGSTGSHEQYF.

The chain recombines TRBV5-1 with TRBJ2-2, with 8 nucleotides matching TRBD1. Germline V lookup: CDR1 SGHRS, CDR2 YFSETQ. The J segment lost 4 bases and the V segment lost 0 bases, leaving 8 bases of the junction unmatched. CDR3 length: 17 residues. CDR3 amino acids: CASSLAGGAGGTGELFF. Here the CDR3 DNA reads TGCGCCAGCAGCTTGGCAGGGGGCGCGGGTGGCACCGGGGAGCTGTTTTTT.

The chain carries TRBV11-2 and TRBJ2-7; D might be TRBD2 (5 bases). This CDR3 has 14 amino acids. The germline V and J ends were trimmed by 5 bases and 1 base, with 12 bases remaining between them. From germline, CDR1 is SGHAT and CDR2 FQNNGV. The CDR3 region has the DNA TGTGCCAGCAGCCTAACGGAGGCTTCCTACGAGCAGTACTTC. As protein: CASSLTEASYEQYF.

This rearrangement joins TRBV18 to TRBJ1-2; TRBD1 is a possible D gene (5 bases). The CDR3 extends over 13 amino acids. Deletions cut 3 bases from V and 7 bases from J, with 12 bases between. Germline V gene sequence: CDR1 KGHSH, CDR2 LQKENI. CDR3: CASSPRGGRGYTF. The CDR3, as DNA: TGTGCCAGCTCACCCCGCGGGGGTCGTGGCTACACCTTC.

A few counts support this clone. The J gene is TRBJ2-2, the V gene TRBV7-8; the match to TRBD2 covers 14 bases. CDR1 and CDR2 (germline): SGHVS, FQNEAQ. CDR3 length: 19 amino acids. The V and J ends lost 5 bases and 1 base, in that order; junction bases with no gene match: 9. CDR3 residues: CASSQRTSGGRGNTGELFF. The CDR3 coding sequence is TGTGCCAGCAGCCAGAGGACTAGCGGGGGGAGAGGGAACACCGGGGAGCTGTTTTTT.

Regarding this clone: The junction and the germline gene differ at one end; a read error may be behind it. This chain joins TRBV30 and TRBJ1-2; D unresolved. This CDR3 spans 11 amino acids. CDR1 and CDR2 (germline): GTSNPN, SVGIG (reference sequence). CDR3 bases: TGTGCCTGGAGTGTACGAGCCATCGAATTCTTC. Translation gives CAWSVRAIEFF.

This chain links TRBV28 with TRBJ1-5; D is perhaps TRBD1 (5 bases). Germline V gene sequence: CDR1 MDHEN, CDR2 SYDVKM. The CDR3 totals 10 residues. V lost 10 bases and J lost 6, with 7 bases in between. The CDR3 reads CATGGQPQHF. The CDR3 DNA follows: TGTGCCACCGGGGGTCAGCCCCAGCATTTT.

The V gene is TRBV9, the J gene TRBJ1-3; D unclear. Trimming pared 0 bases from V and 3 bases from J, leaving 10 bases between. This CDR3 has 15 residues. Germline CDR1 is SGDLS and CDR2 is YYNGEE. The CDR3: CASSVDVAVGNTIYF. As DNA, the CDR3 is TGTGCCAGCAGCGTAGATGTGGCAGTTGGAAACACCATATATTTT.